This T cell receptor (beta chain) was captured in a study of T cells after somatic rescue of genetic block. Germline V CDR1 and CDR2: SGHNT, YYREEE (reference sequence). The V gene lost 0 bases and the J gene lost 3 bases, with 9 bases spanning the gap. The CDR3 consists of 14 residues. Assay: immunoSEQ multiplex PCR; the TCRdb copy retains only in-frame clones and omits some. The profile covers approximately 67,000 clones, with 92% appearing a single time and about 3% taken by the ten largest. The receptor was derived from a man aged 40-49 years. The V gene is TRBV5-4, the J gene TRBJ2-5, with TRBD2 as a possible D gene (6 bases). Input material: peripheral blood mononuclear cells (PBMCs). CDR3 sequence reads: CASSLVPGEETQYF. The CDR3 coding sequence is TGTGCCAGCAGCTTGGTTCCGGGGGAAGAGACCCAGTACTTC.